The 24 T cell receptor beta chains listed next were all sequenced from one sample in a study of cytomegalovirus exposure and HLA in healthy donors. Use of 60 Vbeta and 13 Jbeta primers characterized the PCR. Only in-frame clones appear in the TCRdb table, and some are missing; sequencing was by immunoSEQ multiplex PCR. This table has about 90,000 clones, approximately 65% appearing once. The specimen was PBMCs. All receptors come from a man aged 25-40 years in good health and CMV-seronegative.

The chain couples TRBV4-1 to TRBJ1-6; tentative D call: TRBD1 (5 bases). There are 15 residues in the CDR3. V shed 4 bases and J shed 5 bases, with 12 bases lying between them. The germline V gene encodes CDR1 MGHRA and CDR2 YSYEKL. The CDR3 sequence is CASSRQWGDNSPLHF. CDR3 nucleotide sequence: TGCGCCAGCAGCCGGCAGTGGGGGGATAATTCACCCCTCCACTTT.

This clone was detected once. The rearrangement uses TRBV7-9 and TRBJ2-5; 10 bases map to TRBD2. This CDR3 comprises 18 residues. The ends lost 5 bases at V and 2 bases at J; junction bases unmatched: 14. Germline CDR1 and CDR2: SEHNR and FQNEAQ (reference sequence). In DNA form, the CDR3 reads TGTGCCAGCAGCCCCACCCTAAGGCTAGCGGGGGATCAAGAGACCCAGTACTTC. Encoded protein: CASSPTLRLAGDQETQYF. The complete variable domain, with remaining parts taken from reference TRBV7-9 and TRBJ2-5, reads DTGVSQNPRHKITKRGQNVTFRCDPISEHNRLYWYRQTLGQGPEFLTYFQNEAQLEKSRLLSDRFSAERPKGSFSTLEIQRTEQGDSAMYLCASSPTLRLAGDQETQYFGPGTRLLVL.

The rearrangement joins TRBV5-1 to TRBJ2-3; 8 bases fit TRBD2. The CDR3 is 16 amino acids. J lost 2 bases, V lost 0 bases, and 5 bases had no gene match. CDR1 is SGHRS and CDR2 is YFSETQ in the germline V gene. CDR3 sequence (DNA): TGCGCCAGCAGCTTGGTATCCGGGGGGGCCACAGATACGCAGTATTTT. Its translation: CASSLVSGGATDTQYF.

The J gene is TRBJ1-5, the V gene TRBV7-2; D gene uncertain. CDR3 length equals 13 residues. Germline CDR1 SGHTA, CDR2 FQGNSA. Trimming pared 3 bases from V and 4 bases from J, leaving 7 bases between. CDR3 sequence reads: CASSFLQNQPQHF. In DNA form, the CDR3 reads TGTGCCAGCAGCTTTTTGCAGAATCAGCCCCAGCATTTT. Looking up the rest from reference TRBV7-2 and TRBJ1-5 gives the full variable domain: GAGVSQSPSNKVTEKGKDVELRCDPISGHTALYWYRQSLGQGLEFLIYFQGNSAPDKSGLPSDRFSAERTGGSVSTLTIQRTQQEDSAVYLCASSFLQNQPQHFGDGTRLSIL.

The chain is built from TRBV5-1 and TRBJ2-3, with 8 bases matching TRBD1. Germline CDR1 reads SGHRS; CDR2 reads YFSETQ. The J segment lost 7 bases and the V segment lost 0 bases, leaving 7 bases of the junction unmatched. The CDR3 covers 15 residues. CDR3 DNA sequence: TGCGCCAGCAGCTTGGCGTCAGGGGGCTTTTATACGCAGTATTTT. Translation: CASSLASGGFYTQYF.

The V gene is TRBV7-2, the J gene TRBJ1-1; 10 positions match TRBD1. The CDR3 loop spans 15 amino acids. With 5 bases clipped from V and 5 bases from J, the junction kept 8 bases outside the gene matches. Germline loops: CDR1 SGHTA, CDR2 FQGNSA. The CDR3 sequence is CASSPGTGDWTEAFF. CDR3 nucleotide sequence: TGTGCCAGCAGCCCAGGGACAGGGGATTGGACTGAAGCTTTCTTT.

The rearrangement uses TRBV2 and TRBJ1-2; perhaps TRBD1 as D (5 bases). V was clipped by 11 bases and J by 7 bases, with 11 bases between them. CDR3 size: 10 residues. Germline V gene sequence: CDR1 SNHLY, CDR2 FYNNEI. The CDR3 protein is CASQVSGYTF. The CDR3 DNA sequence: TGTGCCTCACAGGTATCTGGCTACACCTTC.

The chain recombines TRBV5-4 with TRBJ1-1, with D possibly TRBD1 on 5 matching bases. V was shortened by 4 bases and J by 7 bases, with 14 bases between the two germline ends. The CDR3 sequence is 13 residues long. Germline CDR1 SGHNT, CDR2 YYREEE (reference sequence). The CDR3 coding sequence is TGTGCCAGCAGCACGGGGGTCGGTGGTGAAGCTTTCTTT. Translated: CASSTGVGGEAFF. The full variable domain, rest sourced from reference TRBV5-4 and TRBJ1-1, is ETGVTQSPTHLIKTRGQQVTLRCSSQSGHNTVSWYQQALGQGPQFIFQYYREEENGRGNFPPRFSGLQFPNYSSELNVNALELDDSALYLCASSTGVGGEAFFGQGTRLTVV.

The gene calls are TRBV30 and TRBJ1-2; no clear D gene. The CDR3 is 14 residues long. V was trimmed by 2 bases and J by 6 bases, leaving 16 bases between them. Germline values: CDR1 GTSNPN, CDR2 SVGIG (reference sequence). The DNA for the CDR3 is TGTGCCTGGAGTACGAACAGCCGGCGGGATGGCTACACCTTC. The encoded protein is CAWSTNSRRDGYTF.

A single count supports this clone. The CDR3 region has the DNA TGCGCCAGCAGTCAATCTGAGGGACACCACTATGGCTACACCTTC. This gives the protein CASSQSEGHHYGYTF. The chain combines TRBV23-1 with TRBJ1-2; D may be TRBD1 (6 bases). TRBV23-1 is designated an ORF whose function remains uncertain. This CDR3 is built from 15 residues. V was cut by 0 bases and J by 3 bases, with 11 bases left in between.

Here the CDR3 reads CASSFTVNTEAFF. For the CDR3, the DNA is TGTGCCAGCAGCTTTACAGTGAACACTGAAGCTTTCTTT. The chain joins TRBV5-4 to TRBJ1-1; D unresolved. The CDR3 extends over 13 amino acids. The germline V gene encodes CDR1 SGHNT and CDR2 YYREEE (reference sequence). V lost 2 bases and J 0 bases, leaving 5 bases between the germline ends.

V usage is TRBV5-5 and J usage is TRBJ2-7; D is undetermined. The CDR3 is made up of 14 amino acids. Between the trimmed V and J ends, which lost 5 bases and 3 bases, there was a span of 15 bases. Germline loops: CDR1 SGHKS, CDR2 YYEKEE (reference sequence). The CDR3 loop reads CASRLYLGFYEQYF. CDR3 in DNA: TGTGCCAGCAGGTTATACCTCGGGTTCTACGAGCAGTACTTC.

The rearrangement links TRBV5-1 to TRBJ1-4, with 9 positions matching TRBD1. Losses at the gene ends were 4 bases for V and 4 bases for J; bases not matched to a gene: 8. The CDR3 covers 16 residues. CDR1 and CDR2 from the germline V gene are SGHRS and YFSETQ. As DNA, the CDR3 is TGCGCCAGCAGCGAGGACAGGGGAATCTATAATGAAAAACTGTTTTTT. Encoded protein: CASSEDRGIYNEKLFF. Drawing the rest from reference TRBV5-1 and TRBJ1-4, the complete variable domain is KAGVTQTPRYLIKTRGQQVTLSCSPISGHRSVSWYQQTPGQGLQFLFEYFSETQRNKGNFPGRFSGRQFSNSRSEMNVSTLELGDSALYLCASSEDRGIYNEKLFFGSGTQLSVL.

The chain is built from TRBV12-2 and TRBJ1-4; the table's D call TRBD1 went unverified against the DNA. TRBV12-2 is reported as a pseudogene. CDR3 length: 17 amino acids. The CDR3 DNA reads as TGTGCAAGTCGCTTAGCTAAGGGGTTCGACATCGATGAAAAACTGTTTTTT. Its translation is CASRLAKGFDIDEKLFF.

The V gene is TRBV2, the J gene TRBJ2-7, with 9 positions matching TRBD2. The germline gives CDR1 SNHLY, CDR2 FYNNEI. The CDR3 sequence is 16 residues long. Germline trimming cut 2 bases from V and 7 bases from J; bases unmatched to any gene: 12. The CDR3 here is CASSEIGAGGLLEQYF. The CDR3 DNA follows: TGTGCCAGCAGTGAAATTGGAGCGGGAGGCCTGCTGGAGCAGTACTTC.

This clone turned up a few times. This rearrangement joins TRBV28 to TRBJ1-4; 7 bases fit TRBD1. CDR1 and CDR2 from the germline V gene are MDHEN and SYDVKM. J was trimmed by 10 bases and V by 1 base; bases with no gene match: 9. This CDR3 is 15 amino acids long. The CDR3 here is CASSLFNRGQGKLFF. The CDR3 nucleotides read TGTGCCAGCAGTTTATTTAACAGGGGCCAGGGAAAACTGTTTTTT. The variable domain in full, with the rest retrieved from reference TRBV28 and TRBJ1-4, is DVKVTQSSRYLVKRTGEKVFLECVQDMDHENMFWYRQDPGLGLRLIYFSYDVKMKEKGDIPEGYSVSREKKERFSLILESASTNQTSMYLCASSLFNRGQGKLFFGSGTQLSVL.

This clone occurred once. The gene calls are TRBV6-1 and TRBJ1-4; D not certain. This CDR3 comprises 17 residues. Germline V gives CDR1 MNHNS, CDR2 SASEGT. V was clipped by 4 bases and J by 4 bases, with 19 bases between them. Here the CDR3 reads CASSVSEALRSNEKLFF. CDR3 coding DNA: TGTGCCAGCAGTGTCTCAGAGGCCCTGAGGAGTAATGAAAAACTGTTTTTT.

The chain joins TRBV5-1 to TRBJ2-3, with 7 bases aligning to TRBD2. Germline CDR1 reads SGHRS; CDR2 reads YFSETQ. The CDR3 contains 17 residues. V lost 3 bases to trimming and J lost 1 base; unmatched junction nucleotides: 11. Here the CDR3 DNA reads TGCGCCAGCAGCTGGGGGGACTACCGCCAGGGCACAGATACGCAGTATTTT. It specifies CASSWGDYRQGTDTQYF.

The rearrangement joins TRBV6-1 to TRBJ2-3; 9 bases match TRBD2. With V trimmed by 4 bases and J by 4 bases, 3 bases remained unmatched. CDR1 is MNHNS and CDR2 is SASEGT in the germline V gene. This CDR3 is built from 14 residues. The CDR3 nucleotides read TGTGCCAGCAGTGGTGTAGCGGGAGCAGATACGCAGTATTTT. Translating gives CASSGVAGADTQYF.

The chain is built from TRBV2 and TRBJ1-6; a weak D match, TRBD1 (6 bases). Trimming cost V 1 base and J 7 bases, with 11 bases left between them. Germline V CDR1 and CDR2: SNHLY, FYNNEI. This CDR3 is built from 15 residues. In DNA form, the CDR3 reads TGTGCCAGCAGTGAAGTCAGGGGCGACAATTCACCCCTCCACTTT. It is translated as CASSEVRGDNSPLHF.

The chain recombines TRBV19 with TRBJ1-1, with D uncertain. The germline V and J ends were trimmed by 5 bases and 3 bases, with 13 bases remaining between them. The CDR3 has 14 residues. Looked up from germline, CDR1 is LNHDA and CDR2 is SQIVND (reference sequence). The CDR3 spells CASSLPSLYTEAFF. DNA of the CDR3: TGTGCCAGTAGTCTTCCGAGTTTATACACTGAAGCTTTCTTT.

This chain uses TRBV27 with TRBJ2-3; D unresolved. The V gene lost 5 bases and the J gene lost 0 bases, with 6 bases spanning the gap. This CDR3 has 13 residues. Germline CDR1 MNHEY, CDR2 SMNVEV (reference sequence). CDR3 nucleotides: TGTGCCAGCAGTATCTTTAGCACAGATACGCAGTATTTT. Its translation is CASSIFSTDTQYF.

The chain employs TRBV18 and TRBJ1-1; D ambiguous. V lost 6 bases, J lost 6 bases, and 14 bases lay in between. Germline CDR1 is KGHSH and CDR2 is LQKENI. The CDR3 totals 13 residues. The CDR3 DNA sequence: TGTGCCAGCTCCGTGACCGAGGAGGCTGAAGCTTTCTTT. Translating gives CASSVTEEAEAFF.

The chain uses TRBV10-3 and TRBJ2-1, with a weak D call TRBD2 (5 bases). V was shortened by 3 bases and J by 10 bases, with 10 bases between the two germline ends. The CDR3 spans 12 residues. Germline lookup yields CDR1 ENHRY and CDR2 SYGVKD. For the CDR3, the DNA is TGTGCCATCAGTGACTATAGCGAGGAGCAGTTCTTC. It translates to CAISDYSEEQFF.